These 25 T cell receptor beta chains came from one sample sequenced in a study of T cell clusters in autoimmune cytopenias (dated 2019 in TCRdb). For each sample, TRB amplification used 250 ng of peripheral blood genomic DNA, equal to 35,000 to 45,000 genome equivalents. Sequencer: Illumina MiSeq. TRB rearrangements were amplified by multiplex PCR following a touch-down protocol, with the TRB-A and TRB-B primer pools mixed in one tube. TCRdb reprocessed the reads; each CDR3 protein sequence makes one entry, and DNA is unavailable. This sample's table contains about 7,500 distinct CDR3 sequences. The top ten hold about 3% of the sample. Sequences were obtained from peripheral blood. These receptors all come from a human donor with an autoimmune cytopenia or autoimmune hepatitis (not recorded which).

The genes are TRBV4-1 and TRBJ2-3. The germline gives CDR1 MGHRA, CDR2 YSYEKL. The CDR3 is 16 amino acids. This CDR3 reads CASSQDRNSRTDTQYF.

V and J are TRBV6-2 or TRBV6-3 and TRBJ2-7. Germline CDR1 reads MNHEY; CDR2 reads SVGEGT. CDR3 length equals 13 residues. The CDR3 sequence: CASSYTSSYEQYF.

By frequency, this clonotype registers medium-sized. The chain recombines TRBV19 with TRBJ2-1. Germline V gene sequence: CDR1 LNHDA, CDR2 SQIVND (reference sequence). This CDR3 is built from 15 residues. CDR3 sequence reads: CASSILTPPYNEQFF.

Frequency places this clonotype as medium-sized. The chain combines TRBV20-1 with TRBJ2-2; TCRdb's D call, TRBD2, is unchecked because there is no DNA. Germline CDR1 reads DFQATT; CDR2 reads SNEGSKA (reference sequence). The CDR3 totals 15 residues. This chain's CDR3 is CSAPARGLNTGELFF.

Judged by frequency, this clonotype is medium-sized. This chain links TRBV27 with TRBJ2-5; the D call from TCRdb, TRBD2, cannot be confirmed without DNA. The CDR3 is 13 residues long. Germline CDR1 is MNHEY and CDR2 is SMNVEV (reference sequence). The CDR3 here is CASGGRGRETQYF.

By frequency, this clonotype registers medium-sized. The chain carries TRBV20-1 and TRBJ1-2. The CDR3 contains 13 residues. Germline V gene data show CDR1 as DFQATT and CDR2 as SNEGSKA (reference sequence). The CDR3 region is CSAIGNLNYGYTF.

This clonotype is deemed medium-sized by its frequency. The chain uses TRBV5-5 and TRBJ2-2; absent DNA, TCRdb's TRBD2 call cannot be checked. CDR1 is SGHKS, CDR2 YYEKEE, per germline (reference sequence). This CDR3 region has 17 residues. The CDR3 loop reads CASSSPAGGTNTGELFF. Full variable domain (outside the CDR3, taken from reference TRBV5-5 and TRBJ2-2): DAGVTQSPTHLIKTRGQQVTLRCSPISGHKSVSWYQQVLGQGPQFIFQYYEKEERGRGNFPDRFSARQFPNYSSELNVNALLLGDSALYLCASSSPAGGTNTGELFFGEGSRLTVL.

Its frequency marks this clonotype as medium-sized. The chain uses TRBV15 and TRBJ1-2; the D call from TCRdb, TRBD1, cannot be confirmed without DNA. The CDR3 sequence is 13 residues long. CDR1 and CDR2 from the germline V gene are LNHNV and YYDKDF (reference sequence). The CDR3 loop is CATSQGMGYGYTF.

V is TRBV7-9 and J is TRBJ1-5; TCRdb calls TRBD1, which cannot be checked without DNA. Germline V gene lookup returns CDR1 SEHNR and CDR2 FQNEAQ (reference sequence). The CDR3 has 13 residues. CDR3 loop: CASSPTGHQPQHF.

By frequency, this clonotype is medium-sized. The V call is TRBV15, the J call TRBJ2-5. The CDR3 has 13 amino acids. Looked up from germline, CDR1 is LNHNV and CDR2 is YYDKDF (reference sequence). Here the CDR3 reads CATSRDGTETQYF.

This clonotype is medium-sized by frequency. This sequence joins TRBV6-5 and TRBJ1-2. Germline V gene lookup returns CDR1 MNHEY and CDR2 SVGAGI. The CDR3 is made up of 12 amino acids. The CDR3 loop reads CASSQTPEGYTF.

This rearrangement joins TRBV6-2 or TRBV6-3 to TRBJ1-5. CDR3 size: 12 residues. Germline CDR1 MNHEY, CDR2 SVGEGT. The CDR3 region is CASSGVGQPQHF.

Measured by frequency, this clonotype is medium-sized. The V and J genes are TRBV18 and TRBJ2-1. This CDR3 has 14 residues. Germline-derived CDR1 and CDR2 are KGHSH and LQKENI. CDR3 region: CASSPPVSYNEQFF.

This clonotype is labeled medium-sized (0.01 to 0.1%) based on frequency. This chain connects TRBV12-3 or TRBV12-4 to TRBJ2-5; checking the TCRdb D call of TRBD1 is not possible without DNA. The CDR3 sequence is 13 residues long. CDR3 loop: CASAGSYQETQYF.

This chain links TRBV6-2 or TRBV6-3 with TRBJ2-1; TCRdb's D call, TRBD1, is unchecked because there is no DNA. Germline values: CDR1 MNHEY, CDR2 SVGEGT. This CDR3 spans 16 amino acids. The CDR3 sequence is CASRDPGQGTYNEQFF.

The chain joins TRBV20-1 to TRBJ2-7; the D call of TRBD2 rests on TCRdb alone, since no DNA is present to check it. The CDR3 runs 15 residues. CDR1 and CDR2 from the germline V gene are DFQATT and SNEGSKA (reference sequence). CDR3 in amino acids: CSASGAGGYSYEQYF.

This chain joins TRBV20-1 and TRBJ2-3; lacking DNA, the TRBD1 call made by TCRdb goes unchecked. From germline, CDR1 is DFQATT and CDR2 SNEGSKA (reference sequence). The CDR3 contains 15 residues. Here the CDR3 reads CSAREPGHLRDTQYF.

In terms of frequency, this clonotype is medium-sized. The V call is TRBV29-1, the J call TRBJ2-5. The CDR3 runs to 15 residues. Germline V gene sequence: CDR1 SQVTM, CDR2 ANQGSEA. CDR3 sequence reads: CSVDEHLRVGETQYF.

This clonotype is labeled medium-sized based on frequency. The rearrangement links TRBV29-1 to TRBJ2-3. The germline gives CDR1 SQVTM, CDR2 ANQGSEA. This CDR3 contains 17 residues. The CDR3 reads CSVEDDTKIYSTDTQYF.

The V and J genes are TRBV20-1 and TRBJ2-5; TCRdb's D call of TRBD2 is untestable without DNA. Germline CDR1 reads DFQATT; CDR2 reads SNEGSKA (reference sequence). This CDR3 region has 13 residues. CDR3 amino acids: CSAKSRSVGTQYF.

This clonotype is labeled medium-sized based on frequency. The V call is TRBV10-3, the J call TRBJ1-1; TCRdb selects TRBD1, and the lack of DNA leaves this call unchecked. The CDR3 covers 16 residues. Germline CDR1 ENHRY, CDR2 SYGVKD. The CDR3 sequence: CAISEGGTGMNTEAFF.

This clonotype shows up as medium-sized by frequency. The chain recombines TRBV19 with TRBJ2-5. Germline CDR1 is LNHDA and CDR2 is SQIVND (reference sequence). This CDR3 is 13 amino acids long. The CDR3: CASSWRAEETQYF.

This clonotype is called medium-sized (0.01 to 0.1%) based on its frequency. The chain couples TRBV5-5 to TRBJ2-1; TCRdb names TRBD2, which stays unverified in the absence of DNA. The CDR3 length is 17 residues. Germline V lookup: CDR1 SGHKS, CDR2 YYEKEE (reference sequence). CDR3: CASSLGAGTSRYNEQFF.

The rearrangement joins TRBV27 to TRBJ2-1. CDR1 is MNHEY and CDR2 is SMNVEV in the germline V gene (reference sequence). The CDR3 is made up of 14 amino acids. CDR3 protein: CASSSSDFYNEQFF.

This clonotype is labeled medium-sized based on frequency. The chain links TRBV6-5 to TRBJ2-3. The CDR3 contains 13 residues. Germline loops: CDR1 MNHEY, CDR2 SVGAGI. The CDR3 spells CASTHGGTDTQYF.